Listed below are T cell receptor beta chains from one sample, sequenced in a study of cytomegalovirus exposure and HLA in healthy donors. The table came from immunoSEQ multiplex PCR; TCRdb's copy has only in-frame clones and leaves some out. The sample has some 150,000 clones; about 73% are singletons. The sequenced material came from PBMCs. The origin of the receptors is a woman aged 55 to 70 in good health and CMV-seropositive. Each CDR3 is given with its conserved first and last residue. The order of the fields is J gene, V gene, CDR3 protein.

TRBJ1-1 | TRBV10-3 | CAISFTGGTEAFF
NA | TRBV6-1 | CASSEGYEQYF
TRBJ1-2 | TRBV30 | CACHQGGYGYTF
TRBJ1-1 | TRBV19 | CASSITGMNTEAFF
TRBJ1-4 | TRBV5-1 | CASSRTGEKLFF
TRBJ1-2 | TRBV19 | CASSIDSWQRGNGYTF
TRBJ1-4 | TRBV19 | CASSRGSSTNEKLFF
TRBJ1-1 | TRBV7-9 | CASSVETEAFF
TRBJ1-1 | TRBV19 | CASSIFSTTEAFF
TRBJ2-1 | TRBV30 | CAWGTGGSYNEQFF
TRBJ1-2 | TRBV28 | CASSLGPGQAYGYTF
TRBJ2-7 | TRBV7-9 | CASSFIGGYEQYF
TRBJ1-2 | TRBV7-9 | CASSSPPYYGYTF
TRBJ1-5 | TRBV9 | CASSVDSSNQPQHF
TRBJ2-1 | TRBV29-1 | CSVPPRPTGNYNEQFF
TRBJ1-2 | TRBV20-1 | CSASSGGGYTF
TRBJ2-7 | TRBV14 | CASSQGWRGHSSSYEQYF
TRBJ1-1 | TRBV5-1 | CASSLAGRGTEAFF
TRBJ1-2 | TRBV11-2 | CASSLTKHGYTF
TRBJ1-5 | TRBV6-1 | CASSEVDRGRRSNQPQHF
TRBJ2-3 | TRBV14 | CASSWTSTDTQYF
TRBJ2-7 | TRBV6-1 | CATSVDRAYEQYF
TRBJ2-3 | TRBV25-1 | CASSEFGTATDTQYF
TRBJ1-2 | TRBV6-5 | CASSSQTGYGYTF
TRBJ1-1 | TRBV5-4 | CASSLGQLFTEAFF
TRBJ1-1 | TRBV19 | CASSSTWAGDTEAFF
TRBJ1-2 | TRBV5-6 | CASSFGQANYGYTF
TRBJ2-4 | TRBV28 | CASSSPGLGKNIQYF
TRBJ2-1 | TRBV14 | CASGRTRPGMKFF
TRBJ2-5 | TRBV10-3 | CATTGGREETQYF
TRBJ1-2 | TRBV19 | CASSEQGPGYTF
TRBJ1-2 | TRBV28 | CASSFGGENYGYTF
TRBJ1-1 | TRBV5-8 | CASSWTGLNTEAFF
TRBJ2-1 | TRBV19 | CASRWSSGYNEQFF
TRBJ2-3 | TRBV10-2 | CASSESDRETDTQYF
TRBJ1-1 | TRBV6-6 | CASSYDGGNTEAFF
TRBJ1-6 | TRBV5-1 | CASSRDMSSYNSPLHF
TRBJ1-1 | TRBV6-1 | CASSTQGATEAFF
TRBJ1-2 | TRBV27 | CASSFDVGAAGYTF
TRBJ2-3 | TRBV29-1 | CSVGGLAADTQYF
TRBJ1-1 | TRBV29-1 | CSVQGEPYTEAFF
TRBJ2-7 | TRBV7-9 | CASSPWGGSSYEQYF
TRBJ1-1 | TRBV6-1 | CASSGTGVTEAFF
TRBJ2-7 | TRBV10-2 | CASIPTSSYEQYF
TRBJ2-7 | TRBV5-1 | CASSPGLPEGEQYF
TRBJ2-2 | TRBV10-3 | CAISEGSGRDTGELFF
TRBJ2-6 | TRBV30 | CAWRRGQGSYGANVLTF
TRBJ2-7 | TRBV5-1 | CASSLAGTVYEQYF
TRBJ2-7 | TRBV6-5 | CASSYQRGLYEQYF
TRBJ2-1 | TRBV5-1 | CASSAGTGTHNEQFF
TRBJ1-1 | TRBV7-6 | CASSPTGGDVNTEAFF
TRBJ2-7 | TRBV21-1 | CASSKAYRSYRDRRTYEQYF
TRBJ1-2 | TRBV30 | CAWSSRKGQGAYGYTF
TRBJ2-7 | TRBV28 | CASSLTQTYEQYF
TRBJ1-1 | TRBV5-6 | CASSWGQTNTEAFF
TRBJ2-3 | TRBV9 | CASSVVTGSSDTQYF
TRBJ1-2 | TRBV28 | CASSTSGLGYTF
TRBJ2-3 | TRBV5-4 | CASSPLGSGSSADTQYF
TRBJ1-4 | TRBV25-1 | CASSKQGQGASNEKLFF
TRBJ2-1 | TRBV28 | CASSPLAGGPYNEQFF